These T cell receptor beta chains were read from a single sample in a study of blood T cell repertoires in COVID-19. TCRdb's copy holds only in-frame clones and misses some; the assay was immunoSEQ multiplex PCR. The table records 150,000 or so clones, about nine tenths of them present only once. Sequencing input: peripheral blood. The receptors originated from a man aged 25-40 years with COVID-19, enrolled during active disease. Each CDR3 is given with its conserved first and last residue.

j_call: TRBJ2-1; v_call: TRBV11-2; cdr3_length: 18; cdr3_aa: CASSNGLAGGLNFNEQFF
j_call: TRBJ1-2; v_call: TRBV5-1; cdr3_length: 15; cdr3_aa: CASSAPDRGAYGYTF
j_call: TRBJ1-2; v_call: TRBV10-3; cdr3_length: 13; cdr3_aa: CAIKTDTNYGYTF
j_call: TRBJ2-7; v_call: TRBV13; cdr3_length: 14; cdr3_aa: CASSLPEGRNEQYF
j_call: TRBJ1-5; v_call: TRBV7-8; cdr3_length: 15; cdr3_aa: CASSPTGDGNQPQHF
j_call: TRBJ2-3; v_call: TRBV3-1/TRBV3-2; cdr3_length: 14; cdr3_aa: CASRRAGGGDTQYF
j_call: TRBJ1-1; v_call: TRBV12-3/TRBV12-4; cdr3_length: 12; cdr3_aa: CASSFSWAGAFF
j_call: TRBJ2-7; v_call: TRBV7-2; cdr3_length: 13; cdr3_aa: CASSPSGTGEQYF
j_call: TRBJ2-7; v_call: TRBV6-5; cdr3_length: 15; cdr3_aa: CASSYSTRGQYEQYF
j_call: TRBJ1-1; v_call: TRBV4-1; cdr3_length: 17; cdr3_aa: CASSQLPSGGMNTEAFF
j_call: TRBJ2-6; v_call: TRBV4-1; cdr3_length: 14; cdr3_aa: CASSQQSGANVLTF
j_call: TRBJ1-3; v_call: TRBV15; cdr3_length: 16; cdr3_aa: CATSRERLSSGNTIYF
j_call: TRBJ1-5; v_call: TRBV12-5; cdr3_length: 16; cdr3_aa: CASGLQQGTSTQPQHF
j_call: TRBJ2-1; v_call: TRBV27; cdr3_length: 16; cdr3_aa: CASSLLAGGTYNEQFF
j_call: TRBJ2-5; v_call: TRBV7-8; cdr3_length: 12; cdr3_aa: CASSLQGETQYF
j_call: TRBJ2-7; v_call: TRBV27; cdr3_length: 13; cdr3_aa: CASSFEGAYEQYF
j_call: TRBJ2-7; v_call: TRBV11-1; cdr3_length: 14; cdr3_aa: CASVPQGGPYEQYF
j_call: TRBJ1-1; v_call: TRBV6-2/TRBV6-3; cdr3_length: 14; cdr3_aa: CASSPGHLNTEAFF
j_call: TRBJ1-2; v_call: TRBV19; cdr3_length: 17; cdr3_aa: CASSIDSGTGLIYGYTF
j_call: TRBJ2-7; v_call: TRBV7-3; cdr3_length: 14; cdr3_aa: CASSFGPGGYEQYF
j_call: TRBJ2-2; v_call: TRBV7-7; cdr3_length: 13; cdr3_aa: CASSALGPGELFF
j_call: TRBJ1-2; v_call: TRBV2; cdr3_length: 14; cdr3_aa: CASSMETGNYGYTF
j_call: TRBJ2-7; v_call: TRBV6-5; cdr3_length: 14; cdr3_aa: CASGSSPLKHEQYF
j_call: TRBJ2-1; v_call: TRBV18; cdr3_length: 16; cdr3_aa: CASSPRLQGAYNEQFF
j_call: TRBJ1-3; v_call: TRBV3-1/TRBV3-2; cdr3_length: 18; cdr3_aa: CASSQGVRGARAGNTIYF
j_call: TRBJ2-3; v_call: TRBV10-3; cdr3_length: 16; cdr3_aa: CAISEVGLASPDTQYF
j_call: TRBJ2-5; v_call: TRBV7-3; cdr3_length: 17; cdr3_aa: CASSLLEGTVHQDTQYF
j_call: TRBJ2-7; v_call: TRBV3-1/TRBV3-2; cdr3_length: 12; cdr3_aa: CASSLTGYEQYF
j_call: TRBJ2-1; v_call: TRBV12-3/TRBV12-4; cdr3_length: 12; cdr3_aa: CASSGKRERQFF
j_call: TRBJ2-3; v_call: TRBV19; cdr3_length: 17; cdr3_aa: CASSPRGGGGPTDTQYF
j_call: TRBJ2-3; v_call: TRBV9; cdr3_length: 13; cdr3_aa: CASSVDVSDTQYF
j_call: TRBJ1-6; v_call: TRBV6-6; cdr3_length: 17; cdr3_aa: CASSRNRDSSYNSPLHF
j_call: TRBJ1-2; v_call: TRBV6-2/TRBV6-3; cdr3_length: 13; cdr3_aa: CASSLTANYGYTF
j_call: TRBJ2-1; v_call: TRBV7-2; cdr3_length: 15; cdr3_aa: CASSLLAGSYNEQFF
j_call: TRBJ1-5; v_call: TRBV5-1; cdr3_length: 14; cdr3_aa: CASSYGTGEVPQHF
j_call: TRBJ1-5; v_call: TRBV4-2; cdr3_length: 16; cdr3_aa: CASSPAEPPGGQPQHF
j_call: TRBJ2-7; v_call: TRBV9; cdr3_length: 14; cdr3_aa: CASSVGTGAYEQYF
j_call: TRBJ2-1; v_call: TRBV2; cdr3_length: 13; cdr3_aa: CASRITGDNEQFF
j_call: TRBJ2-7; v_call: TRBV27; cdr3_length: 15; cdr3_aa: CASIGTSGRAYEQYF
j_call: TRBJ1-2; v_call: TRBV29-1; cdr3_length: 12; cdr3_aa: CSVVQEWYGYTF
j_call: TRBJ1-2; v_call: TRBV7-8; cdr3_length: 16; cdr3_aa: CASSDLGGQGAYGYTF
j_call: TRBJ1-3; v_call: TRBV5-6; cdr3_length: 15; cdr3_aa: CASSLERNSGNTIYF
j_call: TRBJ1-1; v_call: TRBV27; cdr3_length: 13; cdr3_aa: CASSHRVGAEAFF
j_call: TRBJ1-3; v_call: TRBV6-5; cdr3_length: 16; cdr3_aa: CASSYGQGSSGNTIYF
j_call: TRBJ2-5; v_call: TRBV6-6; cdr3_length: 15; cdr3_aa: CASNHGLLGQETQYF
j_call: TRBJ1-2; v_call: TRBV5-5; cdr3_length: 14; cdr3_aa: CASSRTGTTYGYTF
j_call: TRBJ1-4; v_call: TRBV6-1; cdr3_length: 17; cdr3_aa: CASSEALSSAEGEKLFF